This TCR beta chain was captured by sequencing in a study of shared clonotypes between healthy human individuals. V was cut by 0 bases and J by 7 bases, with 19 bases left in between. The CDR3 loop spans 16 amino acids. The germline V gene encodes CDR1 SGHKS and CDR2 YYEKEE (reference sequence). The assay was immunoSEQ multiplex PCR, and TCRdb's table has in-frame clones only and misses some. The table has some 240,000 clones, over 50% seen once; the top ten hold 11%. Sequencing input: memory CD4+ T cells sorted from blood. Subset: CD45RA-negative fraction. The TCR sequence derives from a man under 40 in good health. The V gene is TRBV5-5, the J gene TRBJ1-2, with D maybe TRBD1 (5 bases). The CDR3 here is CASSLGQGVSLTGYTF. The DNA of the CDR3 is TGTGCCAGCAGCTTGGGGCAGGGAGTTTCGCTAACTGGCTACACCTTC.